What follows is one T cell receptor beta chain and its context. The specificity of this receptor is unknown. No base qualities exist here, and no much larger clone lies one base off it. The data originate from a study of blood T cell repertoires in COVID-19 (dated by TCRdb to 2020 to 2021). About the full investigation: The collaborator samples originated in the United States, Italy and Spain and spanned the acute and convalescent phases of COVID-19. The material from the prospective study consisted of cDNA or gDNA derived from T cells, B-cell-depleted T cells, or PBMCs. Deeply sampled blood TCRbeta repertoires from subjects exposed to, actively infected with, or recovered from COVID-19 were included in the dataset. The repertoires were released in a freely available public database meant as a resource for research on the immune response to SARS-CoV-2. Samples were obtained from the ongoing ImmuneRACE study (first 160 participants) and from 1,254 subjects provided by 6 global collaborators. A de-identified subject ID, COVID-19 status, age in years and sex were almost always included in the sample metadata. Where available, HLA class I and class II types were taken from metadata supplied by the sample provider and were not determined by assay-based typing.

TCRbeta CDR3 regions were amplified from genomic DNA using the immunoSEQ Assay, a bias-controlled multiplex PCR. On the authors' methods: The number of nucleated cells in each sample was estimated by amplification of reference gene primers within the assay. To quantify the absolute abundance of each unique TCRbeta CDR3 rearrangement, sequence reads were collapsed and filtered. For each sample, productive Simpson clonality was calculated as the square root of Simpson's diversity index across productive rearrangements. Imported from immuneACCESS, the table was reduced by TCRdb to in-frame sequences with V and J called. These copies leave out some clones; in studies compared against another copy, an unresolved V gene accounts for under half, and the cause of the remainder is not known. V, J and clone size are those of that table, while D and trimming were read from the DNA. The table for this sample lists fewer than 500,000 clones; about 89% of them were counted only once. Of the sample, 1.3% is held by the ten largest clones.

Participants in the prospective study were enrolled through a virtual design, were aged about 18 to 100 years, and lived in 20 to 30 United States geographic areas. In the prospective study, cohorts were assigned on the basis of participant-reported clinical history obtained from a screening survey and a study questionnaire. Recovered participants in ImmuneRACE Cohort 3 were defined as having two consecutive negative NP/OP PCR tests, clearance from a healthcare professional, or resolution of symptoms. In the prospective study, mobile phlebotomists collected whole blood, serum and a nasopharyngeal or oropharyngeal swab from each participant. Participants in the prospective study had the option to provide additional blood draws and questionnaires over a roughly 2-month period. Before DNA extraction, prospective study blood samples were shipped either frozen or at room temperature. The full study reports these points: The quantity of clinical and demographic metadata differed by source and by participant and was supplied without curation.

The CDR3 holds 14 amino acids from the cysteine to the phenylalanine. CDR3 DNA is the only sequence kept; it has 42 bases, read in frame from the first base. The germline V gene (reference sequence) sets CDR1 to SGHNT and CDR2 to YYREEE. The junction shows trimming of 6 bases on V and 1 base on J, and the gene matches do not reach 4 bases of it. Sequenced: PBMCs or T cells enriched from blood (not recorded which). This TCR was recovered from a man between 25 and 39 years old who had recovered from COVID-19. Rearrangement joined TRBV5-4 to TRBJ1-1; TRBD1 fits 9 bases in the junction. Read as DNA, the sequence is TGTGCCAGCAAATCGGGACAGGGGAACACTGAAGCTTTCTTT. It is translated as CASKSGQGNTEAFF.